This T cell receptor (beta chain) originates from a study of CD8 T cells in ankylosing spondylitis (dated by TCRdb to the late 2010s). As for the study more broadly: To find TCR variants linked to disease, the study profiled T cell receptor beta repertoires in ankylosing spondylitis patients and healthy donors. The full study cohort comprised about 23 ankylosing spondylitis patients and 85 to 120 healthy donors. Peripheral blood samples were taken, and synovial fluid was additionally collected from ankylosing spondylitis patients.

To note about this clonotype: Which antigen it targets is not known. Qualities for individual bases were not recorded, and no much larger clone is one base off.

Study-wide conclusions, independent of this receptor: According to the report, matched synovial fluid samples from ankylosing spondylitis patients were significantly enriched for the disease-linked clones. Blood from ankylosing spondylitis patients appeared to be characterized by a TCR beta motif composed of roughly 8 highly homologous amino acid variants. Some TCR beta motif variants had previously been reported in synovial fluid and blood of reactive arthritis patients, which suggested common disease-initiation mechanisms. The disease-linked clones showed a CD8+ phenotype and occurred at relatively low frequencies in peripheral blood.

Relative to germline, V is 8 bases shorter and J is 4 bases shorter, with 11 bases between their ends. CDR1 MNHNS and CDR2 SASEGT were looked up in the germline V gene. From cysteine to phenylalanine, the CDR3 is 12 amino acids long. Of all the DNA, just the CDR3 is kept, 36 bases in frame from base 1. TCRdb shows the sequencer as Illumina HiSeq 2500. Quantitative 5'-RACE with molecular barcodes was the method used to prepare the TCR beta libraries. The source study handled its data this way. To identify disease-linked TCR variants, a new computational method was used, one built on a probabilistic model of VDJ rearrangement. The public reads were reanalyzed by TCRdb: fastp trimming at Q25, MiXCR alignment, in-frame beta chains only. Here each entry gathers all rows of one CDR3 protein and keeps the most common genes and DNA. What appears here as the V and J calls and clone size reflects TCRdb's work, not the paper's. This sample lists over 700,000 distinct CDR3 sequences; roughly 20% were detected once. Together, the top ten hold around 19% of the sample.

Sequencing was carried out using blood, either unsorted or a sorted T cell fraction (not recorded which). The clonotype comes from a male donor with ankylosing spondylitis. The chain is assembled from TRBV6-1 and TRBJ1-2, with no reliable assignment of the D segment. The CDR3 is CASRVDPYGYTF. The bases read TGTGCCAGCCGCGTTGACCCCTATGGCTACACCTTC.